These 13 T cell receptor beta chains were sequenced from one sample in a study of cytomegalovirus exposure and HLA in healthy donors. Researchers ran the PCR with 60 Vbeta and 13 Jbeta primers. Only in-frame clones appear in the TCRdb table, and some are missing; sequencing was by immunoSEQ multiplex PCR. Recorded for this sample: about 51,000 clones. Sequences were obtained from PBMCs. The source of these receptors is a female donor in good health and CMV-seronegative.

The chain has TRBV30 and TRBJ2-3; D gene ambiguous. Looked up from germline, CDR1 is GTSNPN and CDR2 is SVGIG (reference sequence). CDR3 size: 14 residues. Between the trimmed V and J ends, which lost 0 bases and 3 bases, there was a span of 10 bases. In DNA, the CDR3 is TGTGCCTGGAGTGTACTTCGGTTGACAGATACGCAGTATTTT. Amino acid sequence: CAWSVLRLTDTQYF.

The chain employs TRBV20-1 and TRBJ1-2; D is unclear. The CDR3 runs 11 residues. Trimming left V 4 bases short and J 7 bases short, with 10 bases between. Germline CDR1 reads DFQATT; CDR2 reads SNEGSKA (reference sequence). CDR3 residues: CSAIRQLGYTF. CDR3 in DNA: TGCAGTGCTATTCGACAACTTGGCTACACCTTC.

V gene TRBV5-6 combines with J gene TRBJ2-1; D possibly corresponds to TRBD1 (5 bases). V lost 1 base and J lost 4, with 9 bases in between. This CDR3 has 14 residues. In germline, CDR1 is SGHDT, CDR2 YYEEEE. The CDR3 sequence is CASSLRRDYNEQFF. The CDR3 DNA reads as TGTGCCAGCAGCTTGCGCAGGGATTACAATGAGCAGTTCTTC.

The chain carries TRBV4-1 and TRBJ2-7; TRBD1 agrees at 10 bases. Germline-derived CDR1 and CDR2 are MGHRA and YSYEKL. V was clipped by 2 bases and J by 7 bases; unmatched bases: 8. The CDR3 is 15 residues long. Written as DNA, the CDR3 is TGCGCCAGCAGCCAATCGGGACAGGGGTCGGAAGAGCAGTACTTC. This encodes CASSQSGQGSEEQYF.

V and J are TRBV18 and TRBJ1-1, with 7 bases fitting TRBD1. The CDR3 is 14 amino acids. Germline loops: CDR1 KGHSH, CDR2 LQKENI. After removal of 3 bases from V and 3 bases from J, the junction contained 4 bases not matched to a gene. CDR3 amino acids: CASSPEGAYTEAFF. The CDR3, as DNA: TGTGCCAGCTCACCGGAGGGGGCGTACACTGAAGCTTTCTTT. Combining the CDR3 with reference TRBV18 and TRBJ1-1 gives the whole variable domain NAGVMQNPRHLVRRRGQEARLRCSPMKGHSHVYWYRQLPEEGLKFMVYLQKENIIDESGMPKERFSAEFPKEGPSILRIQQVVRGDSAAYFCASSPEGAYTEAFFGQGTRLTVV.

This chain links TRBV7-9 with TRBJ1-2; 8 nucleotides match TRBD1. Germline values: CDR1 SEHNR, CDR2 FQNEAQ (reference sequence). The CDR3 has 16 residues. Trimming at V came to 3 bases and at J to 8 bases, leaving 14 bases not matched to a gene. CDR3 in amino acids: CASSFDLTGQGYGYTF. Written as DNA, the CDR3 is TGTGCCAGCAGCTTCGACCTAACCGGACAGGGCTACGGCTACACCTTC.

The CDR3, as DNA: TGTGCCAGCAGCTCTAGCGGGGGGGCGTACGAGCAGTACTTC. This translates into CASSSSGGAYEQYF. The rearrangement joins TRBV5-4 to TRBJ2-7, with TRBD2 identical over 12 bases. The CDR3 runs to 14 residues. Germline V gene data show CDR1 as SGHNT and CDR2 as YYREEE (reference sequence). Trimming took 3 bases from V and 4 from J; bases not matched to a gene: 2.

The chain carries TRBV9 and TRBJ2-2, with a possible D match to TRBD2 (6 bases). V gave up 0 bases and J gave up 1 base, with 10 bases separating them. There are 16 residues in the CDR3. Germline V gene sequence: CDR1 SGDLS, CDR2 YYNGEE. Here the CDR3 DNA reads TGTGCCAGCAGCGTAGGAGGTAGCGGGAACACCGGGGAGCTGTTTTTT. Translated, it gives CASSVGGSGNTGELFF.

The chain is built from TRBV5-1 and TRBJ1-2; D is possibly TRBD1 (5 bases). In germline, CDR1 is SGHRS, CDR2 YFSETQ. Trimming cost V 0 bases and J 8 bases, with 11 bases left between them. The CDR3 spans 13 residues. CDR3 in amino acids: CASSLVGRDGYTF. In DNA, the CDR3 is TGCGCCAGCAGCTTGGTGGGGAGGGACGGCTACACCTTC.

CDR3 in DNA: TGCGCCAGCAGCTCGTCGTTAGCGGGGAACACTGAAGCTTTCTTT. Encoded protein: CASSSSLAGNTEAFF. This sequence joins TRBV5-1 and TRBJ1-1, with D unresolved. The CDR3 has 15 residues. The V gene's germline CDR1 is SGHRS and CDR2 YFSETQ. V shed 3 bases and J shed 1 base, with 13 bases lying between them.

This chain uses TRBV4-3 with TRBJ2-3, with 11 bases fitting TRBD2. The length of the CDR3 is 15 residues. CDR1 and CDR2 from the germline V gene are LGHNA and YSLEER. The J segment lost 6 bases and the V segment lost 1 base, leaving 3 bases of the junction unmatched. The CDR3 is CASSQVSSGGDTQYF. The CDR3 DNA reads as TGCGCCAGCAGCCAAGTTTCTAGCGGGGGGGATACGCAGTATTTT.

CDR3 amino acids: CASSQTTGFSYGYTF. The CDR3 DNA reads TGCGCCAGCAGCCAGACTACAGGGTTTAGCTATGGCTACACCTTC. The rearrangement joins TRBV4-3 to TRBJ1-2; TRBD1 is a possible D gene (6 bases). Germline-derived CDR1 and CDR2 are LGHNA and YSLEER. V gave up 3 bases and J gave up 4 bases, with 15 bases separating them. The CDR3 is made up of 15 amino acids.

V and J are TRBV5-1 and TRBJ1-1; TRBD1 is a possible D gene (6 bases). The germline V gene encodes CDR1 SGHRS and CDR2 YFSETQ. The CDR3 is 14 amino acids. The ends were cut back, 4 bases at V and 8 bases at J, with 18 bases in the middle. This CDR3 is CASSLDRSLYEAFF. CDR3 bases: TGCGCCAGCAGCCTAGACAGGAGCCTTTACGAAGCTTTCTTT.